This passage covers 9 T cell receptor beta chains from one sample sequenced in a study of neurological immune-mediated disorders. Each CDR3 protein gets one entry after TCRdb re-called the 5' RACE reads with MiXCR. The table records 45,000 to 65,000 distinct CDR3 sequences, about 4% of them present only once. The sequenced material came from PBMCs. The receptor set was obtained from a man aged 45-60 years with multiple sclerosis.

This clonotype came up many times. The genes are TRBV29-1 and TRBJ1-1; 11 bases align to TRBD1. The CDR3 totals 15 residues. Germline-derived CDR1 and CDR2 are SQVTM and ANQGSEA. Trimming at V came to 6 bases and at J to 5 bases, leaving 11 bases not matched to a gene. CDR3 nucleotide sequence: TGCAGCGTCCACGGACAGGGGGCAATCAGGACTGAAGCTTTCTTT. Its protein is CSVHGQGAIRTEAFF. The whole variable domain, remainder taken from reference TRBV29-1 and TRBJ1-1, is SAVISQKPSRDICQRGTSLTIQCQVDSQVTMMFWYRQQPGQSLTLIATANQGSEATYESGFVIDKFPISRPNLTFSTLTVSNMSPEDSSIYLCSVHGQGAIRTEAFFGQGTRLTVV.

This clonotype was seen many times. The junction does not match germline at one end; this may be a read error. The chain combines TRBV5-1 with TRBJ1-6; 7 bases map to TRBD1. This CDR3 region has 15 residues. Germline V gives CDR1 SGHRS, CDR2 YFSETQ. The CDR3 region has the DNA TGCGCCAGCAGCAACACAGGGGATGGGAATTCACCCCTCAACTTT. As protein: CASSNTGDGNSPLNF.

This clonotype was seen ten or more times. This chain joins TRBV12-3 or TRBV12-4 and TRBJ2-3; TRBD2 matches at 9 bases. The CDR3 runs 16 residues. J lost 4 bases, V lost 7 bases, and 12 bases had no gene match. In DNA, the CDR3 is TGTGCCAGCAACGTAGTGGGGCTAGCGGGGCCAGATACGCAGTATTTT. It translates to CASNVVGLAGPDTQYF.

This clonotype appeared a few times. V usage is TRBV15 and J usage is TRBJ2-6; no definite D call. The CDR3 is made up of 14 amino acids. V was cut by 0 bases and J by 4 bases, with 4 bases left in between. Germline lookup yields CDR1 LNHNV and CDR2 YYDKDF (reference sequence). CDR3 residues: CATSRDLGANVLTF. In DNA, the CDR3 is TGTGCCACCAGCAGAGATCTGGGGGCCAACGTCCTGACTTTC.

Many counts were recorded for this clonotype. The CDR3 DNA reads TGCAGTGCTAGGGTCCAGGGGGCGCATGAAAAACTGTTTTTT. Translated, it gives CSARVQGAHEKLFF. This sequence joins TRBV20-1 and TRBJ1-4; 8 nucleotides agree with TRBD1. The CDR3 totals 14 residues. Trimming removed 3 bases from V and 6 bases from J; junction bases left unmatched: 6. Germline loops: CDR1 DFQATT, CDR2 SNEGSKA (reference sequence).

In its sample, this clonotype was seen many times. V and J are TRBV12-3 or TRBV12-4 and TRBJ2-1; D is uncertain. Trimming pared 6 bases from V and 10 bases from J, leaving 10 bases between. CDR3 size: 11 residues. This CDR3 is CASSQTFEQFF. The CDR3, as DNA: TGTGCCAGCAGCCAAACCTTCGAGCAGTTCTTC.

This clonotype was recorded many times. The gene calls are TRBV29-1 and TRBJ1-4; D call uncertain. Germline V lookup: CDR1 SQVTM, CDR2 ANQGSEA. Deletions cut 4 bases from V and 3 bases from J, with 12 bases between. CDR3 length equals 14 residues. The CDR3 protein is CSVGGADANEKLFF. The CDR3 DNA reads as TGCAGCGTTGGGGGTGCCGACGCTAATGAAAAACTGTTTTTT.

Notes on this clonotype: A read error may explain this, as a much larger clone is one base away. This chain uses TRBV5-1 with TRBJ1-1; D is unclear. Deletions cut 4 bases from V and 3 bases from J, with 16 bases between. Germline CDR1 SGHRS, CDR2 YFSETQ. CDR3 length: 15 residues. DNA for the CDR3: TGCGCCAGCAGCCGCCCGGGAAAGGCGGACACTGAAGCTTTCTTT. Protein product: CASSRPGKADTEAFF.

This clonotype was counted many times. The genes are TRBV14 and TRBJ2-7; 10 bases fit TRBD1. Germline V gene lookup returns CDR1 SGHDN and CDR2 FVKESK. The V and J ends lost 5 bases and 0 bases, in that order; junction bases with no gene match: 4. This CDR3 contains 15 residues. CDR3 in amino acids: CASSADRGSSYEQYF. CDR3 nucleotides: TGTGCCAGCAGCGCGGACAGGGGGAGCTCCTACGAGCAGTACTTC.